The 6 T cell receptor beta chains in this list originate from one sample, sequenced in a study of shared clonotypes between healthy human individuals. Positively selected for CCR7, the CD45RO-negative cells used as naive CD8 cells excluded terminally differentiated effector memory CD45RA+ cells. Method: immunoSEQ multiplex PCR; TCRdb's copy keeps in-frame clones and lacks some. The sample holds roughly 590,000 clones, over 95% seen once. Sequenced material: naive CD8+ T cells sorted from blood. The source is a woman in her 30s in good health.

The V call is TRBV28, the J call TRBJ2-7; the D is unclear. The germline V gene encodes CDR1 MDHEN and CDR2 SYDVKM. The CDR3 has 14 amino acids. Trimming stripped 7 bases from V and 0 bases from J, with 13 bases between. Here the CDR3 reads CASTLDLSSYEQYF. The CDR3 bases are TGTGCCAGCACCCTGGACCTCAGCTCCTACGAGCAGTACTTC.

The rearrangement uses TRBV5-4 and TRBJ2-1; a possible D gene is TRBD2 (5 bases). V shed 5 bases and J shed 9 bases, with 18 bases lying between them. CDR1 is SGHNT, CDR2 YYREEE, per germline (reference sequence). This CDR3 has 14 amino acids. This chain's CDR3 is CASSGRGEYVEQFF. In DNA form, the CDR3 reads TGTGCCAGCAGTGGTCGTGGGGAGTATGTTGAGCAGTTCTTC.

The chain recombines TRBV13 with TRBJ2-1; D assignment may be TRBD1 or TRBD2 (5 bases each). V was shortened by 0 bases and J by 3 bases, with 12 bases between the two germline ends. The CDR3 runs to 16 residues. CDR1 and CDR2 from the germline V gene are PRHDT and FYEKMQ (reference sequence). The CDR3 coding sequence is TGTGCCAGCAGCTTAGGTGGGACGAACGGCTACAATGAGCAGTTCTTC. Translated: CASSLGGTNGYNEQFF.

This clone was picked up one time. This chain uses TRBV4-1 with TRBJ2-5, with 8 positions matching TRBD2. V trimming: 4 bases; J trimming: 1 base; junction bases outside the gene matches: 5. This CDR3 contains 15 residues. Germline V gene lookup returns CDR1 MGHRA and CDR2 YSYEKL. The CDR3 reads CASSLYSGAQETQYF. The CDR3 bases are TGCGCCAGCAGCCTGTATAGCGGGGCCCAAGAGACCCAGTACTTC.

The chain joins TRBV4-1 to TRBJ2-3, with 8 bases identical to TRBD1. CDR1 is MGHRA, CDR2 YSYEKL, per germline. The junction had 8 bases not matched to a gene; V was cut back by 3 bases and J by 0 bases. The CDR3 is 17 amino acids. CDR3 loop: CASSQGPWTGSTDTQYF. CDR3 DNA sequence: TGCGCCAGCAGCCAGGGACCGTGGACAGGGAGCACAGATACGCAGTATTTT.

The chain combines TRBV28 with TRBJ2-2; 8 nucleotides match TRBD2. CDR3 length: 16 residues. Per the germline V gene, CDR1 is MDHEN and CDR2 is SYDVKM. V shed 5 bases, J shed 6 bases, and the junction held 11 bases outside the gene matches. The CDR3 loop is CASSTLRTSSAGELFF. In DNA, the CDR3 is TGTGCCAGCAGTACCCTCCGGACTAGCAGCGCCGGGGAGCTGTTTTTT.